Shown below are 20 T cell receptor beta chains from a single sample sequenced in a study of blood T cell repertoires in COVID-19. Sequencing used immunoSEQ multiplex PCR; TCRdb keeps in-frame clones, though not all of them. The table records fewer than 110,000 clones, more than 70% of them present only once. Sample: peripheral blood. These receptors came from a woman aged 30 to 39 with acute or convalescent COVID-19.

This sequence joins TRBV5-6 and TRBJ2-3; maybe TRBD2 (6 bases). The CDR3 sequence is 14 residues long. Germline V gives CDR1 SGHDT, CDR2 YYEEEE. The V gene lost 5 bases and the J gene lost 2 bases, with 12 bases spanning the gap. This CDR3 reads CASSITSPTDTQYF. CDR3 coding DNA: TGTGCCAGCAGTATTACTAGCCCCACAGATACGCAGTATTTT.

CDR3 residues: CASSPQLAGGGETQYF. The CDR3, as DNA: TGTGCCAGCAGCCCGCAACTAGCGGGGGGAGGGGAGACCCAGTACTTC. The chain couples TRBV11-3 to TRBJ2-5; 12 bases map to TRBD2. Unmatched junction bases numbered 9, after V lost 5 bases and J lost 5 bases. Looked up from germline, CDR1 is SGHNT and CDR2 is YENEEA. CDR3 length: 16 residues. The complete variable domain, with remaining parts taken from reference TRBV11-3 and TRBJ2-5, reads EAGVVQSPRYKIIEKKQPVAFWCNPISGHNTLYWYLQNLGQGPELLIRYENEEAVDDSQLPKDRFSAERLKGVDSTLKIQPAELGDSAVYLCASSPQLAGGGETQYFGPGTRLLVL.

V usage is TRBV7-3 and J usage is TRBJ2-7; 11 bases agree with TRBD1. Trimming removed 2 bases from V and 5 bases from J; junction bases left unmatched: 2. This CDR3 is 14 amino acids long. CDR1 SGHTA and CDR2 FQGTGA come from the germline V gene. As DNA, the CDR3 is TGTGCCAGCAGCTTAGGACAGGGGGCAGACGAGCAGTACTTC. This sequence encodes CASSLGQGADEQYF.

V usage is TRBV28 and J usage is TRBJ1-2; D may be TRBD1 (5 bases). CDR1 is MDHEN and CDR2 is SYDVKM in the germline V gene. Trimming left V 6 bases short and J 2 bases short, with 13 bases between. The CDR3 contains 14 residues. The DNA for the CDR3 is TGTGCCAGCAGAGAAACAGGACGAAACTATGGCTACACCTTC. It yields the protein CASRETGRNYGYTF.

This chain connects TRBV27 to TRBJ1-4; TRBD1 aligns across 7 bases. The J segment lost 3 bases and the V segment lost 5 bases, leaving 6 bases of the junction unmatched. Per the germline V gene, CDR1 is MNHEY and CDR2 is SMNVEV (reference sequence). The CDR3 is 15 residues long. The CDR3: CASSTIRGANEKLFF. In DNA, the CDR3 is TGTGCCAGCAGTACTATCAGGGGGGCTAATGAAAAACTGTTTTTT.

This clone occurred a few times. Germline and junction disagree at one end, which may indicate a read error. This chain joins TRBV3-1 (or the pseudogene TRBV3-2) and TRBJ2-4, with TRBD2 as a possible D gene (6 bases). The CDR3 has 12 residues. Germline loops: CDR1 LGHDT, CDR2 YNNKEL (reference sequence). CDR3 amino acids: CASSQDNRGKFF. As DNA, the CDR3 is TGTGCCAGCAGCCAAGATAACCGCGGGAAATTTTTC.

V is TRBV5-6 and J is TRBJ2-7; 10 bases line up with TRBD1. The germline V gene has CDR1 SGHDT and CDR2 YYEEEE. This CDR3 is 16 amino acids long. The V and J ends lost 4 bases and 0 bases, in that order; junction bases with no gene match: 7. This chain's CDR3 is CASSTGTGVTSYEQYF. The DNA of the CDR3 is TGTGCCAGCAGCACCGGGACAGGGGTGACCTCCTACGAGCAGTACTTC.

The CDR3 DNA follows: TGCGCCAGCAGCTTGGAGGGACAGGGAAGAGGCACTGAAGCTTTCTTT. Translation gives CASSLEGQGRGTEAFF. The rearrangement links TRBV5-1 to TRBJ1-1; 9 bases are a match to TRBD1. The CDR3 runs to 16 residues. Germline V CDR1 and CDR2: SGHRS, YFSETQ. V lost 0 bases to trimming and J lost 4 bases; unmatched junction nucleotides: 7.

V is TRBV7-9 and J is TRBJ2-7, with 11 positions matching TRBD2. The CDR3 runs to 15 residues. After removal of 2 bases from V and 1 base from J, the junction contained 1 base not matched to a gene. Germline assignment: CDR1 SEHNR and CDR2 FQNEAQ (reference sequence). CDR3 sequence reads: CASSLTSGGSYEQYF. The DNA for the CDR3 is TGTGCCAGCAGCTTAACTAGCGGGGGATCCTACGAGCAGTACTTC.

The rearrangement links TRBV7-8 to TRBJ1-6; maybe TRBD1 (5 bases). This CDR3 has 14 amino acids. Germline assignment: CDR1 SGHVS and CDR2 FQNEAQ. Trimming stripped 6 bases from V and 5 bases from J, with 11 bases between. In DNA, the CDR3 is TGTGCCAGCAGACCCGACAGAAATAATTCACCCCTCCACTTT. Translating it yields CASRPDRNNSPLHF.

This clone showed up just a few times. The V call is TRBV9, the J call TRBJ1-1; tentative D call: TRBD1 (6 bases). This CDR3 has 15 residues. The germline gives CDR1 SGDLS, CDR2 YYNGEE. V lost 0 bases to trimming and J lost 4 bases, with 13 bases between them. CDR3 loop: CASSVGGGGGTEAFF. CDR3 DNA sequence: TGTGCCAGCAGCGTAGGAGGGGGAGGGGGCACTGAAGCTTTCTTT.

The chain carries TRBV28 and TRBJ1-1, with D unclear. CDR1 and CDR2 (germline): MDHEN, SYDVKM. The CDR3 extends over 12 amino acids. Trimming pared 7 bases from V and 4 bases from J, leaving 10 bases between. CDR3 DNA sequence: TGTGCCAGCACCGTGGGCAGCACTGAAGCTTTCTTT. Protein sequence: CASTVGSTEAFF.

V gene TRBV5-1 combines with J gene TRBJ2-7; TRBD1 matches at 8 bases. Germline CDR1 is SGHRS and CDR2 is YFSETQ. There are 14 residues in the CDR3. J was trimmed by 5 bases and V by 4 bases; bases with no gene match: 8. CDR3 region: CASSGQGARNEQYF. The CDR3 DNA is TGCGCCAGCAGCGGGCAGGGGGCGCGGAACGAGCAGTACTTC.

The chain has TRBV10-1 and TRBJ2-7; tentatively, D is TRBD1 (6 bases). The V gene's germline CDR1 is WNHNN and CDR2 SYGVQD (reference sequence). CDR3 length: 13 residues. Trimming took 5 bases from V and 4 from J, leaving 12 bases between them. The CDR3 loop is CASSMDSYYEQYF. DNA for the CDR3: TGCGCCAGCAGTATGGACAGTTATTACGAGCAGTACTTC.

The chain combines TRBV14 with TRBJ2-3, with 7 bases that match TRBD2. This CDR3 spans 16 amino acids. The germline gives CDR1 SGHDN, CDR2 FVKESK. Unmatched junction bases numbered 15, after V lost 4 bases and J lost 8 bases. The CDR3 region has the DNA TGTGCCAGCAGCCCTCTAGCGGTTCAGGTTCTGGGTACGCAGTATTTT. Protein product: CASSPLAVQVLGTQYF.

The chain has TRBV4-1 and TRBJ1-5; TRBD1 might be the D (5 bases). In germline, CDR1 is MGHRA, CDR2 YSYEKL. The CDR3 totals 15 residues. The V end was cut by 5 bases, the J end by 3 bases, with 14 bases between. For the CDR3, the DNA is TGCGCCAGCAGCTGGACACCGTCAGACAATCAGCCCCAGCATTTT. It encodes CASSWTPSDNQPQHF.

This clone was seen only a few times. The chain links TRBV27 to TRBJ2-1; 11 nucleotides match TRBD2. Trimming took 4 bases from V and 7 from J; bases not matched to a gene: 12. CDR3 size: 17 residues. CDR1 and CDR2 (germline): MNHEY, SMNVEV (reference sequence). The DNA of the CDR3 is TGTGCCAGCAGTTCGTCGACTCCTAGCGGGGGGCGTAATGAGCAGTTCTTC. Encoded protein: CASSSSTPSGGRNEQFF.

The V and J genes are TRBV5-1 and TRBJ1-5, with 7 bases lining up with TRBD1. Unmatched junction bases numbered 16, after V lost 7 bases and J lost 6 bases. CDR1 and CDR2 from the germline V gene are SGHRS and YFSETQ. This CDR3 comprises 16 residues. The CDR3 sequence: CASPPLLQGVSQPQHF. In DNA, the CDR3 is TGCGCCAGCCCGCCCCTCCTTCAGGGGGTAAGTCAGCCCCAGCATTTT.

This clone occurred once. The chain joins TRBV24-1 to TRBJ2-1; the match to TRBD2 covers 10 bases. J was trimmed by 7 bases and V by 4 bases; bases with no gene match: 3. Germline V CDR1 and CDR2: KGHDR, SFDVKD. The CDR3 loop spans 14 amino acids. This CDR3 reads CATSDFSGRNEQFF. In nucleotides, the CDR3 is TGTGCCACCAGTGACTTTAGCGGGAGGAATGAGCAGTTCTTC.

This clone was seen just once. The V and J genes are TRBV9 and TRBJ2-2; D perhaps matches TRBD1 (6 bases). CDR3 length equals 15 residues. The V and J ends lost 0 bases and 1 base respectively, with 7 bases between them. The germline CDR1 and CDR2 sequences are SGDLS and YYNGEE. As DNA, the CDR3 is TGTGCCAGCAGCGTAGGACAGGTGAACACCGGGGAGCTGTTTTTT. Translation: CASSVGQVNTGELFF.